The 2 T cell receptor beta chains given below trace back to one sample, sequenced in a study of identical twins (dated by TCRdb to the mid-2010s). To prepare the library, 5' RACE was applied. Sequenced on an Illumina HiSeq 2000. TCRdb reworked the public reads: Q25 trimming with fastp, MiXCR clone assembly, productive beta chains retained. CDR3 protein duplicates are merged, each entry listing the most common genes and DNA. In this sample the table shows some 330,000 distinct CDR3 sequences, 8.5% to 10% of which occur a single time. Clones ranked in the top ten supply more than 8% of the sample. The sample consisted of naive T cells sorted from blood. In light of the paper, this sample's cell subset or site label describes: cells isolated with a human naive T-cell isolation kit. All receptors derive from a woman between 50 and 59 years old in good health.

The rearrangement joins TRBV3-1 to TRBJ1-2; the D gene is possibly TRBD1 (5 bases). Trimming removed 6 bases from V and 6 bases from J, with 17 bases in between. The germline gives CDR1 LGHDT, CDR2 YNNKEL (reference sequence). The CDR3 is made up of 14 amino acids. The CDR3 reads CASSHRQPSDGYTF. CDR3 bases: TGTGCCAGCAGTCACAGACAGCCGAGTGATGGCTACACCTTC.

This clonotype was observed many times. The chain employs TRBV10-3 and TRBJ2-3; D remains ambiguous. CDR1 is ENHRY, CDR2 SYGVKD, per germline. This CDR3 has 12 residues. V lost 3 bases and J 3 bases, leaving 4 bases between the germline ends. The DNA of the CDR3 is TGTGCCATCAGTGAACTAACAGATACGCAGTATTTT. It yields the protein CAISELTDTQYF.